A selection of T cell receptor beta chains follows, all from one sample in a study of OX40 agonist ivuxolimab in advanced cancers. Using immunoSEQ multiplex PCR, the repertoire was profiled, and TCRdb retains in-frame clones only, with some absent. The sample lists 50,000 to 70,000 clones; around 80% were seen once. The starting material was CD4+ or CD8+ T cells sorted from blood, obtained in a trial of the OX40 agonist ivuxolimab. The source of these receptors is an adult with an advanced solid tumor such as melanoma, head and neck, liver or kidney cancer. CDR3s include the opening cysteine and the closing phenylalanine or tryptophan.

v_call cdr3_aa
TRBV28 CASSSLGGTISSNQPQHF
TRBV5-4 CASSLKTGTNAYEQYF
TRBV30 CARNSGQMNTEAFF
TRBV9 CASSTGQGSLSPLHF
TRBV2 CASSALNEQFF
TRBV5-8 CASSLVRKTYEQYF
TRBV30 CAWSVWHNEQFF
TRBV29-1 CSGMAGVTDTQYF
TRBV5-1 CASSLGGNSPLHF
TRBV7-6 CASSLGQGNQPQHF
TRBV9 CASSVATGGYEQYF
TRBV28 CASSFSRTARTDTQYF
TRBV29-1 CSVETGLDNTGELFF
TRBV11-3 CASSSSGDRTDTQYF
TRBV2 CASRRGLQETQYF
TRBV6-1 CASSPTGNPYNEQFF
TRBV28 CASSLVGGLTEAFF
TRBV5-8 CASSLGDKETQYF